The clone carrying this T cell receptor beta chain was observed at least ten times. Antigen: not known. V lost 6 bases, J lost 2 bases, and 14 bases lay in between. Germline-derived CDR1 and CDR2 are DFQATT and SNEGSKA (reference sequence). The CDR3 extends over 13 amino acids. Unique molecular identifier tags were affixed to discrete cDNA molecules. Using its own MiXCR run on the 5' RACE reads, TCRdb lists one record per CDR3 protein. Here the sample spans over 50,000 distinct CDR3 sequences, approximately 7.6% being singletons. This sample is part of a study of early T cells in non-severe SARS-CoV-2 infection. The wider study: The sequenced material was bulk RNA from unsorted whole blood, and its chains were unpaired.

Notes on the study in general: A preference for anti-spike CD8 responses marked VDJdb matching, which missed private and CD4 specificities.

This rearrangement joins TRBV20-1 to TRBJ2-7; maybe TRBD1 (5 bases). Sequencing was done on a sample of whole blood. This sequence originates from an adult who was a healthcare worker with PCR-confirmed SARS-CoV-2 infection or an uninfected control (not recorded which). CDR3 bases: TGCAGTGCCCCGGGCAGGGCGGCCTACGAGCAGTACTTC. The encoded protein is CSAPGRAAYEQYF.